This entry concerns a single T cell receptor (beta chain). This receptor's antigen is unknown. There are 14 amino acids in the CDR3, from cysteine to phenylalanine inclusive. This entry keeps only the CDR3 DNA: 42 bases, framed from base 1. After removal of 0 bases from V and 1 base from J, the junction retains 1 base not matched to a gene. Looking up the germline V gene yields CDR1 SGHRS and CDR2 YFSETQ. This entry belongs to a study of cytomegalovirus exposure and HLA in healthy donors (dated by TCRdb to 2016 to 2017). In the study overall: An earlier analysis of approximately 600 of the donors reported roughly 300 Gb of sequence data and roughly 110 million unique TCR beta sequences from roughly 200 million T cells. Rather than drawing on any new phenotypic data, the later analysis identified candidate immune exposures from TCR beta sequences and the way those sequences occurred across donors. In an earlier analysis of more than 550 of the donors, high-throughput TCR beta sequencing was used to judge whether each TCR beta V gene segment behaved as functional or pseudogenic. A later genetic analysis took genome-wide SNP genotypes for 398 of the 666 donors and used that subset as a discovery cohort. Class I and class II HLA loci were covered by the typing at four-digit resolution. The study aimed to test whether signatures of past pathogen exposure could be identified by cataloging public T cell receptors. Of the 398 genotyped donors, approximately 83% fell in the genetic ancestry cluster associated with self-reported Caucasian donors. On average, roughly 250,000 unique TCR beta nucleotide sequences were sequenced per donor among 398 genotyped donors of the cohort, with roughly 18% of those sequences being non-productive. Every repertoire in the discovery cohort had been generated on one and the same sequencing platform. The study profiled the T cell repertoires of hundreds of subjects by immunosequencing and related them to cytomegalovirus serostatus. A later analysis re-analyzed previously published TCR beta repertoires from approximately 700 donors and added high-resolution HLA genotyping to study TCR occurrence patterns. A separate validation cohort of 100 to 150 different subjects was used in addition to the roughly 670-subject first cohort. About 280 gigabases of sequencing data and 70 million to 100 million unique TCR sequences were included in an early release covering around 650 HLA-typed donors. Five DR-DQ haplotypes were treated as single units for association and clustering because of strong linkage in the cohort. Donor age, sex, ethnicity and CMV serostatus were collected together with the repertoire data. To predict cytomegalovirus infection status, the study brought together high-throughput TCR immunosequencing, statistical association of individual TCRs with disease status, and machine learning. Typing coverage differed by locus: A, B, C, DRB1 and DQB1 were typed in roughly 620-630 donors, DQA1 in 522, DPA1 in 600 to 610, and DPB1 in 400 to 490.

Library prep was done by the immunoSEQ multiplex PCR assay. For the multiplex PCR, a mixture combining 60 forward primers for TCR Vbeta segments and 13 reverse primers for TCR Jbeta segments was used. A multiplex PCR assay on genomic DNA amplified the CDR3 region of rearranged TCR beta genes. The amplified TCR beta libraries were sequenced on the Illumina HiSeq System as 87-base-pair reads. The paper's data handling went like this. A later analysis tallied around 82 million unique TCR beta chains across the 640 or so repertoires, and about 12 million of those chains were shared by two or more donors. To remove PCR and sequencing errors, raw reads were error-corrected and collapsed into unique sequences using a nearest-neighbor algorithm that merged closely related sequences. To assign V, D and J gene segments, CDR3 sequences were aligned to IMGT reference sequences. For a sequence to be retained, a match of at least six nucleotides was required to both a V gene segment and a J gene segment. Rearrangements were classified as productive when the CDR3 lacked stop codons and remained in frame with V and J, and all other rearrangements were classified as non-productive. Following IMGT convention, CDR3 was defined as the stretch from the second conserved V-encoded cysteine to the conserved J-encoded phenylalanine. Sequences without an unambiguous match to a single V gene segment were excluded from the earlier analysis of about 630 of the donors. An earlier analysis of fewer than 750 of the donors called V segments functional above 56.7% productive rearrangements and segregating when the between-donor standard deviation exceeded 5%. A statistical classification framework was developed to diagnose cytomegalovirus status using the catalog of TCR beta chain sequences. In a later analysis, TCR nucleotide sequences were compared against IMGT/GENE-DB human TR gene sequences so that V and J genes could be assigned. In a later analysis, CDR3 sequences and most-parsimonious VDJ recombination scenarios were assigned using the TCRdist pipeline. In a later analysis, each TCR beta chain was defined by its CDR3 amino acid sequence together with its V-gene family, and reads lacking a unique V-gene family were excluded. In a later analysis, 500 to 650 highly shared, low-generation-probability nucleotide sequences were removed to address suspected cross-contamination and a sequencing artifact. In a later analysis, a clonal expansion index was calculated for each public chain from normalized within-repertoire ranks of inferred template counts. In a later analysis, generation probabilities were computed with a VDJ recombination model fitted to out-of-frame rearrangements, and the resulting probabilities were checked against IGoR. A later analysis scored TCR-TCR, TCR-HLA and TCR-CMV co-occurrence with hypergeometric tests, applying a repertoire-size bias correction to TCR pairs. To estimate false discovery rates, a later analysis permuted the HLA or CMV assignments 20 times. A later analysis grouped co-occurring TCRs with DBSCAN, adding TCRdist sequence similarity when clustering within HLA-allele-positive subsets. Co-occurrence clustering excluded repertoires with fewer than 30,000 or more than 120,000 public chains, plus five with anomalous nucleotide sharing. As stored in TCRdb, this immuneACCESS dataset retains in-frame rearrangements with V and J assigned. A fraction of the clones does not appear; measured against another copy, unresolved V genes explain less than half of the discrepancy, and the remainder lacks a known reason. V, J and clone size reflect that table, while D and trimming were determined from the DNA. The table for this sample shows 150,000 to 200,000 clones. About 0.8% of the sample goes to the ten largest clones.

The cohort was made up of approximately 670 healthy bone marrow donors. All cohort members were sampled while nominally healthy, although unrecorded immune exposures were likely present. The donor was CMV seropositive and was included in the group of 250 to 300 seropositive cohort members. A peripheral blood sample was provided by each donor, and peripheral blood mononuclear cells were used for TCR beta sequencing. The Qiagen DNeasy Blood Extraction Kit was used to extract genomic DNA from the blood cell samples. General conclusions and limits of the study: While some public TCRs were present in many individuals, most TCR sequences turned up only very rarely across donors. In vitro tests confirmed that three of the cytomegalovirus-associated TCR beta chains recognize cytomegalovirus antigens. In this cohort, only TCR beta chains were sequenced, and detectable features were limited by the absence of alpha or paired-chain data. V-gene and J-gene trimming of TCR beta chains was associated with a missense DCLRE1C variant in a later genetic analysis, and the association was replicated in an independent cohort. The classifier was reported to diagnose cytomegalovirus status with high specificity and sensitivity in both the original and validation cohorts. The sequencing pipeline was judged likely to have produced a cluster of highly shared sequence variants as a technical artifact. When HLA alleles, especially DR and DQ, strongly co-occurred, TCR associations were difficult to assign to individual alleles. Some IMGT-functional V segments, including TRBV6-2 and TRBV6-3, could not be distinguished by the 87-base-pair reads and were therefore excluded. Immune exposure information for the cohort was limited to CMV serostatus. Presence/absence analyses assumed roughly uniform sequencing depth across donors, an assumption that may not hold. According to a later analysis, most CMV-associated TCR beta chains appeared to be HLA-restricted, and the HLA associations seemed to be driven largely by CMV exposure. The earlier analysis of 587 of the donors excluded 15 to 20 rarely observed V segments, including chromosome 9 orphons, because counts were too low. The study gave a list of some 150 TCR beta chains associated with cytomegalovirus. HLA typing was unavailable for some donors at each locus, so association tests used only the typed subset. A later analysis found that HLA-associated TCR beta chains were more clonally expanded and had lower generation probabilities than equally common non-associated chains. The authors suggested that the approach could potentially be generalized to other disease states and immunological phenotypes. In a later genetic analysis, fewer N-insertions in productive TCRs were reported among donors in an Asian-associated ancestry cluster than the 666-donor mean. Broadly in line with IMGT annotations, most TCR beta V segments showed up in productive rearrangements about 90% or about 30% of the time in an earlier analysis of under 700 of the donors. In a later analysis, TCR association rates were found to vary across HLA loci, with the most associated TCRs seen for DRB1 alleles and the fewest for HLA-C alleles. A further reported finding was that TCR beta sequences accurately predicted the HLA-A and HLA-B alleles for most subjects in the first cohort. Correlated functional status among segregating V segments might reflect linkage disequilibrium, but an unknown experimental factor could not be ruled out. At a false discovery rate of 0.05, a later analysis linked approximately 18,000 TCR beta sequences to specific HLA alleles. According to a later analysis, parvovirus B19, influenza, CMV and Epstein-Barr virus appeared linked to several top co-occurrence clusters.

The chain joins TRBV5-1 to TRBJ2-7; a stretch of 7 junction bases matches TRBD1. Sequenced sample: PBMCs. The TCR sequence derives from a woman between 18 and 30 years old in good health and CMV-seropositive. The sequenced DNA: TGCGCCAGCAGCTTGGGGGACAGTTCCTACGAGCAGTACTTC. This codes for CASSLGDSSYEQYF. Beyond the CDR3, the reference TRBV5-1 and TRBJ2-7 genes provide the residues; the full variable domain reads: KAGVTQTPRYLIKTRGQQVTLSCSPISGHRSVSWYQQTPGQGLQFLFEYFSETQRNKGNFPGRFSGRQFSNSRSEMNVSTLELGDSALYLCASSLGDSSYEQYFGPGTRLTVT.